Included here is one T cell receptor beta chain sequence, with context. Its specific antigen is unknown. No base quality values were provided; no much bigger clone lies one nucleotide off. The data stem from a study of PD-1 blockade in mismatch repair-deficient tumors (dated by TCRdb to the late 2010s). Context from the whole study: Between September 2013 and September 2016, the trial enrolled 86 consecutive patients with about twelve mismatch repair-deficient cancer types, every one of whom had been previously treated and was progressing. Tumor-associated T cell clones were tracked in the peripheral blood of patients responding to PD-1 blockade by deep sequencing of TCR CDR3 regions.

V is cut back by 6 bases and J by 6 bases, with 3 bases in the junction unmatched. From cysteine to phenylalanine, the CDR3 is 13 amino acids long. The read is trimmed to its CDR3 DNA, 39 bases read in frame from base 1. For CDR1 and CDR2, the germline V gene lists ENHRY and SYGVKD. Libraries were constructed by the immunoSEQ multiplex PCR assay. As stored in TCRdb, this immuneACCESS dataset retains in-frame rearrangements with V and J assigned. A fraction of the clones does not appear; measured against another copy, unresolved V genes explain less than half of the discrepancy, and the remainder lacks a known reason. The sample records about 34,000 clones, approximately 80% of which are singletons. The ten largest clones represent 3% to 4% of the sample. For every enrolled patient, mismatch repair deficiency was confirmed by either polymerase chain reaction or immunohistochemistry. TCR sequencing was performed for a few patients who responded to pembrolizumab therapy. Pembrolizumab PD-1 blockade was prospectively tested in advanced mismatch repair-deficient cancers, regardless of tissue of origin, in the phase II trial. Peripheral blood T cell samples were gathered serially, both before PD-1 blockade started and at multiple time points afterward. Blood sampling times were reported as weeks after the first pembrolizumab dose.

On the study overall, not on this receptor specifically: Clones residing in the tumor, which were often undetectable in blood before treatment, expanded quickly after pembrolizumab and then contracted, generally before radiologic responses.

The input for sequencing was PBMCs, taken roughly 6 weeks after starting pembrolizumab. The TCR was taken from an adult with mismatch repair-deficient cancer. This chain joins TRBV10-3 to TRBJ1-4; the junction holds 8 bases that match TRBD1. The nucleotide sequence is TGTGCCATCAGAGCGACAGGGGATGAAAAACTGTTTTTT. It translates to CAIRATGDEKLFF.